What follows are 15 T cell receptor beta chains derived from one specimen sequenced in a study of blood T cells in healthy people across ages. The second PCR ran about 6 to 12 cycles with a sample-barcoded 5' primer and J-beta primers. TCRdb itself ran the 5' RACE reads through MiXCR, one entry per CDR3 protein. This table has roughly 860,000 distinct CDR3 sequences, 62% appearing once. The sequenced material came from blood. All receptors come from a man aged 25 to 40 in good health.

The chain combines TRBV7-2 with TRBJ1-1, with a weak D call TRBD1 (5 bases). Germline CDR1 SGHTA, CDR2 FQGNSA. This CDR3 spans 18 amino acids. The ends were cut back, 5 bases at V and 2 bases at J, with 24 bases in the middle. CDR3 sequence (DNA): TGTGCCAGCAGCCCGTCAAGTGGGGCCCAATGGAAAAACACTGAAGCTTTCTTT. Its protein is CASSPSSGAQWKNTEAFF.

A few counts support this clonotype. This rearrangement joins TRBV10-2 to TRBJ2-7, with a tentative D call TRBD2 (6 bases). The CDR3 consists of 16 residues. From germline, CDR1 is WSHSY and CDR2 SAAADI. V shed 0 bases and J shed 4 bases, with 16 bases lying between them. The CDR3 DNA sequence: TGCGCCAGCAGTGAGTCCCCGAACCGGGACTTGTACGAGCAGTACTTC. Translating gives CASSESPNRDLYEQYF.

Points on this clonotype: Being one base from a much bigger clone, this may be a read error. The chain joins TRBV29-1 to TRBJ2-5; no definite D call. This CDR3 spans 13 amino acids. CDR1 is SQVTM and CDR2 is ANQGSEA in the germline V gene. With 6 bases removed from V and 5 bases from J, the gap between germline ends came to 16 bases. The CDR3 loop reads CSVLNHLGETQYF. CDR3 DNA sequence: TGCAGCGTCCTTAACCACCTTGGGGAGACCCAGTACTTC.

The genes are TRBV3-1 and TRBJ2-4, with D perhaps TRBD2 (5 bases). Matching the DNA end better, TRBJ2-5 makes the J call doubtful. CDR1 and CDR2 (germline): LGHDT, YNNKEL (reference sequence). The CDR3 is made up of 16 amino acids. CDR3 nucleotides: TGTGCCAGCAGCCCCGGAGGACTCAAGCTTCAAGAGACCCAGTACTTC. Translating gives CASSPGGLKLQETQYF.

This chain joins TRBV6-5 and TRBJ1-6, with no clear D. Trimming removed 0 bases from V and 5 bases from J, with 8 bases in between. Germline values: CDR1 MNHEY, CDR2 SVGAGI. CDR3 length: 15 residues. The CDR3 region is CASSYSGGNNSPLHF. The CDR3 nucleotides are TGTGCCAGCAGTTACTCGGGAGGGAATAATTCACCCCTCCACTTT.

The rearrangement joins TRBV4-3 to TRBJ1-2; D call uncertain. The CDR3 consists of 14 residues. The germline V gene has CDR1 LGHNA and CDR2 YSLEER. The V end lost 0 bases, the J end lost 4 bases, and 9 bases lay between the germline ends. The CDR3 is CASSQDGGPYGYTF. The CDR3 bases are TGCGCCAGCAGCCAAGATGGAGGGCCCTATGGCTACACCTTC.

The chain is built from TRBV5-1 and TRBJ1-1, with D maybe TRBD1 (6 bases). The V end was cut by 5 bases, the J end by 3 bases, with 26 bases between. Per germline, CDR1 SGHRS and CDR2 YFSETQ. The CDR3 is 18 amino acids. Here the CDR3 reads CASRAPDRLNGGDTEAFF. The CDR3 nucleotides read TGCGCCAGCAGGGCCCCAGACAGGCTAAACGGAGGAGACACTGAAGCTTTCTTT.

The chain combines TRBV18 with TRBJ1-2, with D tentatively TRBD1 (5 bases). Germline V gene data show CDR1 as KGHSH and CDR2 as LQKENI. Trimming left V 6 bases short and J 7 bases short, with 18 bases between. CDR3 length: 14 amino acids. The CDR3 is CASSRLTDPSGYTF. The CDR3 DNA follows: TGTGCCAGCTCCCGATTGACAGACCCCAGTGGCTACACCTTC.

The V call is TRBV5-1, the J call TRBJ2-7; D perhaps matches TRBD1 (6 bases). The germline CDR1 and CDR2 sequences are SGHRS and YFSETQ. This CDR3 has 13 residues. The V end lost 7 bases, the J end lost 3 bases, and 14 bases lay between the germline ends. CDR3 sequence reads: CASRLGAVYEQYF. CDR3 in DNA: TGCGCCAGCCGATTGGGGGCGGTCTACGAGCAGTACTTC.

This chain uses TRBV5-1 with TRBJ2-1; D not certain. This CDR3 has 15 residues. Germline CDR1 is SGHRS and CDR2 is YFSETQ. V gave up 4 bases and J gave up 3 bases, with 14 bases separating them. The CDR3, as DNA: TGCGCCAGCAGCCCTGGGGTAGCCAGCTACAATGAGCAGTTCTTC. This sequence encodes CASSPGVASYNEQFF.

V gene TRBV10-3 combines with J gene TRBJ1-1; tentatively, D is TRBD1 (5 bases). The V gene lost 1 base and the J gene lost 1 base, with 13 bases spanning the gap. This CDR3 has 16 amino acids. Germline V gene sequence: CDR1 ENHRY, CDR2 SYGVKD. The CDR3 region is CAISEFPGMTNTEAFF. DNA of the CDR3: TGTGCCATCAGTGAGTTCCCAGGGATGACGAACACTGAAGCTTTCTTT.

This chain joins TRBV7-9 and TRBJ1-2, with 8 bases lining up with TRBD1. V lost 8 bases and J lost 8; bases outside the gene matches: 7. The V gene's germline CDR1 is SEHNR and CDR2 FQNEAQ (reference sequence). This CDR3 is built from 12 residues. CDR3 region: CASGRTGNGYTF. CDR3 DNA: TGTGCCAGCGGAAGGACAGGGAACGGCTACACCTTC.

This clonotype was seen once. V and J are TRBV3-1 and TRBJ2-7; 12 positions agree with TRBD2. V shed 11 bases and J 4 bases; nucleotides not matched to a gene: 9. The CDR3 runs 14 residues. CDR1 is LGHDT and CDR2 is YNNKEL in the germline V gene (reference sequence). CDR3 residues: CAGGRGLAGYEQYF. In nucleotides, the CDR3 is TGTGCCGGTGGGAGGGGACTAGCGGGTTACGAGCAGTACTTC.

The chain combines TRBV20-1 with TRBJ1-4; D gene uncertain. Germline assignment: CDR1 DFQATT and CDR2 SNEGSKA (reference sequence). Trimming cost V 3 bases and J 5 bases, with 10 bases left between them. The CDR3 loop spans 13 amino acids. CDR3 coding DNA: TGCAGTGCTAGTAACGGAGAGAATGAAAAACTGTTTTTT. Its protein product is CSASNGENEKLFF.

This chain connects TRBV28 to TRBJ2-2, with 8 bases lining up with TRBD2. The V and J ends lost 3 bases and 1 base, in that order; junction bases with no gene match: 1. From germline, CDR1 is MDHEN and CDR2 SYDVKM. There are 15 residues in the CDR3. This CDR3 is CASSFLAGNTGELFF. CDR3 nucleotide sequence: TGTGCCAGCAGTTTCCTAGCGGGGAACACCGGGGAGCTGTTTTTT.